This T cell receptor (beta chain) was obtained from a study of blood T cell repertoires in COVID-19. Study overall: Sources were T cells, B-cell-depleted T cells, or PBMCs; the material itself was cDNA or gDNA.

In the study's own analysis: Amplification from reference gene primers served as the basis for estimated nucleated cell counts. The table came from immunoSEQ multiplex PCR; TCRdb's copy has only in-frame clones and leaves some out. The DNA gave D and trimming, while V, J and clone size come from that table. The data show tens of thousands of clones, approximately 80% seen once. V lost 3 bases, J lost 2 bases, and 3 bases stayed unmatched. There are 16 residues in the CDR3. The germline CDR1 and CDR2 sequences are LNHDA and SQIVND (reference sequence). Sequencing input: peripheral blood. The receptor comes from a man in his sixties or seventies with COVID-19, enrolled during active disease. The chain has TRBV19 and TRBJ2-1, with 11 positions matching TRBD2. CDR3 amino acids: CASSIQLAGAYNEQFF. CDR3 DNA: TGTGCCAGTAGTATCCAACTAGCGGGAGCCTACAATGAGCAGTTCTTC.